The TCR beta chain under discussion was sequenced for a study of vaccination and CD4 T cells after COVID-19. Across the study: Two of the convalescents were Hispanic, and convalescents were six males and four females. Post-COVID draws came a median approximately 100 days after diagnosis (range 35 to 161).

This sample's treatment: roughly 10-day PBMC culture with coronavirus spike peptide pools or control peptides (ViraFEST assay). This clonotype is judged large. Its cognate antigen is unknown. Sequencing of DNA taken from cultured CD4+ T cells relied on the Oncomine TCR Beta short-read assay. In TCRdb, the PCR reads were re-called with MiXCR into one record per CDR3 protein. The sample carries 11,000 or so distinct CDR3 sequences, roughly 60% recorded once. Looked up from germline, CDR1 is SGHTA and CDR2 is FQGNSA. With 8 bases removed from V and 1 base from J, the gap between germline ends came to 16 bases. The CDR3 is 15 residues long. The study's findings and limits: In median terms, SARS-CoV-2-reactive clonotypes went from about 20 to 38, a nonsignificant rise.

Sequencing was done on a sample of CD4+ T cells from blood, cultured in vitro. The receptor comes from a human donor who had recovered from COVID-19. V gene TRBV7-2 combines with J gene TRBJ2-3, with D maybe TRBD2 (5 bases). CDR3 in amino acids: CASSSFGGGTDTQYF. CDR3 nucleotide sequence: TGTGCCAGCTCCAGTTTCGGAGGTGGCACAGATACGCAGTATTTT.